These 25 T cell receptor beta chains were sequenced from one sample in a study of OX40 agonist ivuxolimab in advanced cancers. Assay used: immunoSEQ multiplex PCR; TCRdb lists only in-frame clones, some missing. The top ten clones hold approximately 12% of a sample with 20,000 to 25,000 clones, about 88% of them seen once. Sequenced here: CD4+ or CD8+ T cells sorted from blood, sampled in a trial of the OX40 agonist ivuxolimab. The receptors come from an adult with an advanced solid tumor such as melanoma, head and neck, liver or kidney cancer.

This clone was seen a single time. The chain has TRBV9 and TRBJ2-2; no reliable D call. Germline V gives CDR1 SGDLS, CDR2 YYNGEE. The CDR3 totals 14 residues. Trimming removed 0 bases at V and 6 bases at J, with 9 bases between. CDR3 amino acids: CASSVVENPGELFF. CDR3 DNA: TGTGCCAGCAGCGTAGTCGAGAATCCCGGGGAGCTGTTTTTT.

The V call is TRBV27, the J call TRBJ1-1; tentative D call: TRBD1 (6 bases). The ends were cut back, 6 bases at V and 1 base at J, with 6 bases in the middle. Germline CDR1 MNHEY, CDR2 SMNVEV (reference sequence). CDR3 length: 12 amino acids. The CDR3 DNA reads TGTGCCAGCAGCAGGGGGAACACTGAAGCTTTCTTT. Protein product: CASSRGNTEAFF.

The chain uses TRBV18 and TRBJ1-2; 9 bases match TRBD1. Germline loops: CDR1 KGHSH, CDR2 LQKENI. Unmatched junction bases numbered 7, after V lost 6 bases and J lost 5 bases. This CDR3 has 14 residues. The CDR3 reads CASSERDRVYGYTF. CDR3 coding DNA: TGTGCCAGCTCGGAAAGGGACAGGGTTTATGGCTACACCTTC. The variable domain in full, with the rest retrieved from reference TRBV18 and TRBJ1-2, is NAGVMQNPRHLVRRRGQEARLRCSPMKGHSHVYWYRQLPEEGLKFMVYLQKENIIDESGMPKERFSAEFPKEGPSILRIQQVVRGDSAAYFCASSERDRVYGYTFGSGTRLTVV.

This rearrangement joins TRBV27 to TRBJ2-3, with 9 bases matching TRBD1. CDR3 length: 14 residues. CDR1 is MNHEY, CDR2 SMNVEV, per germline (reference sequence). The ends lost 10 bases at V and 5 bases at J; junction bases unmatched: 10. CDR3 in DNA: TGTGCCACCCATCCCGGGACAGGGTTAGATACGCAGTATTTT. Translating gives CATHPGTGLDTQYF.

This sequence joins TRBV2 and TRBJ1-1; D unresolved. CDR3 length equals 11 residues. The ends were cut back, 2 bases at V and 7 bases at J, with 5 bases in the middle. Germline CDR1 reads SNHLY; CDR2 reads FYNNEI. CDR3 sequence (DNA): TGTGCCAGCAGTGAACCAGGTGAAGCTTTCTTT. This translates into CASSEPGEAFF.

The chain recombines TRBV4-1 with TRBJ1-3, with TRBD1 identical over 11 bases. This CDR3 comprises 20 residues. Germline V gene lookup returns CDR1 MGHRA and CDR2 YSYEKL. The V segment lost 0 bases and the J segment 3 bases; nucleotides outside the gene matches: 13. The CDR3 DNA follows: TGCGCCAGCAGCCAAGATCCCACGGGACAGGGGGTTAGCCTTGGAAACACCATATATTTT. Its protein product is CASSQDPTGQGVSLGNTIYF.

The gene calls are TRBV9 and TRBJ2-3; no clear D gene. The CDR3 consists of 12 residues. In germline, CDR1 is SGDLS, CDR2 YYNGEE. Trimming stripped 5 bases from V and 10 bases from J, with 14 bases between. CDR3 nucleotides: TGTGCCAGCAGTACCAACACAGTGCCGCAGTATTTT. This sequence encodes CASSTNTVPQYF.

The chain uses TRBV29-1 and TRBJ1-3; D might be TRBD1 (6 bases). V was shortened by 6 bases and J by 3 bases, with 9 bases between the two germline ends. There are 12 residues in the CDR3. The germline V gene encodes CDR1 SQVTM and CDR2 ANQGSEA. CDR3 bases: TGCAGCGTCAGGGGAGGTGGAAACACCATATATTTT. It is translated as CSVRGGGNTIYF.

The chain couples TRBV29-1 to TRBJ2-2; D possibly corresponds to TRBD2 (5 bases). V lost 4 bases and J 6 bases, leaving 9 bases between the germline ends. Per germline, CDR1 SQVTM and CDR2 ANQGSEA. CDR3 length: 12 residues. In DNA form, the CDR3 reads TGCAGCGTTGCTGGGAGAGCCGGGGAGCTGTTTTTT. Translating gives CSVAGRAGELFF.

The V and J genes are TRBV9 and TRBJ1-4; D gene unclear. Germline CDR1 is SGDLS and CDR2 is YYNGEE. This CDR3 region has 12 residues. V dropped 8 bases and J dropped 8 bases, with 13 bases sitting between them. In nucleotides, the CDR3 is TGTGCCAGTGGCGGGCCCTTAGAAAAACTGTTTTTT. Translating gives CASGGPLEKLFF.

The gene calls are TRBV10-3 and TRBJ2-2; 13 positions agree with TRBD2. V gave up 8 bases and J gave up 7 bases; unmatched junction bases: 10. CDR3 length: 16 amino acids. CDR1 is ENHRY, CDR2 SYGVKD, per germline. In DNA, the CDR3 is TGTGCCATCTTCGGGACTAGCGGGAAAACGGGCGGGGAGCTGTTTTTT. Translated, it gives CAIFGTSGKTGGELFF.

CDR3 sequence reads: CASSETGPFTDTQYF. Written as DNA, the CDR3 is TGCGCCAGCAGTGAGACAGGGCCGTTCACAGATACGCAGTATTTT. The chain carries TRBV10-1 and TRBJ2-3, with TRBD1 as a possible D gene (6 bases). The germline V gene has CDR1 WNHNN and CDR2 SYGVQD (reference sequence). The CDR3 spans 15 residues. Trimming pared 2 bases from V and 2 bases from J, leaving 11 bases between.

The genes are TRBV28 and TRBJ2-3; TRBD1 aligns across 12 bases. CDR3 length equals 16 residues. After removal of 3 bases from V and 5 bases from J, the junction contained 6 bases not matched to a gene. Germline V gene sequence: CDR1 MDHEN, CDR2 SYDVKM. The CDR3 DNA reads as TGTGCCAGCAGTTTGGCCGGGACAGGGGGCTTAGATACGCAGTATTTT. Protein sequence: CASSLAGTGGLDTQYF.

CDR3 loop: CASYRVGVDGYTF. The DNA of the CDR3 is TGTGCCAGCTACAGGGTAGGAGTCGATGGCTACACCTTC. V gene TRBV2 combines with J gene TRBJ1-2, with D tentatively TRBD1 (6 bases). This CDR3 contains 13 residues. Germline CDR1 reads SNHLY; CDR2 reads FYNNEI. V lost 8 bases, J lost 6 bases, and 16 bases lay in between.

The gene calls are TRBV10-1 and TRBJ2-3; 11 nucleotides align to TRBD2. The junction had 6 bases not matched to a gene; V was cut back by 3 bases and J by 4 bases. Germline V lookup: CDR1 WNHNN, CDR2 SYGVQD (reference sequence). CDR3 size: 16 residues. DNA for the CDR3: TGCGCCAGCAGTGACCTACCGGGACTAGCGGCAGATACGCAGTATTTT. This encodes CASSDLPGLAADTQYF.

This chain joins TRBV10-1 and TRBJ2-7; 10 bases agree with TRBD2. Germline V gene data show CDR1 as WNHNN and CDR2 as SYGVQD (reference sequence). The CDR3 sequence is 15 residues long. V lost 8 bases, J lost 6 bases, and 13 bases stayed unmatched. CDR3 region: CASGRGLAGEGEQYF. CDR3 coding DNA: TGCGCCAGCGGGAGGGGGCTAGCGGGAGAAGGCGAGCAGTACTTC.

The gene calls are TRBV5-1 and TRBJ2-7; TRBD1 or TRBD2 may be the D gene (5 bases each). Germline CDR1 and CDR2: SGHRS and YFSETQ. Trimming removed 0 bases at V and 5 bases at J, with 12 bases between. This CDR3 contains 14 residues. The CDR3 loop reads CASSLGPRDDEQYF. The CDR3 DNA reads TGCGCCAGCAGCTTGGGCCCGAGGGACGACGAGCAGTACTTC.

CDR3 nucleotides: TGCGCCAGCAGCTTGACGCCCGACACCCGGGATCCCCAGCATTTT. It yields the protein CASSLTPDTRDPQHF. The rearrangement links TRBV5-1 to TRBJ1-5; the D is unclear. The V and J ends lost 1 base and 10 bases respectively, with 18 bases between them. The CDR3 is 15 residues long. Germline-derived CDR1 and CDR2 are SGHRS and YFSETQ.

This clone was detected a few times. J is TRBJ1-1 and V is TRBV10-3; D is unclear. Germline CDR1 reads ENHRY; CDR2 reads SYGVKD. V lost 11 bases to trimming and J lost 6 bases, with 16 bases between them. This CDR3 is 12 amino acids long. CDR3 sequence: CASYNGYAEAFF. The CDR3 region has the DNA TGTGCCTCTTACAACGGGTACGCTGAAGCTTTCTTT.

About this clone: A read error may produce the germline difference seen at one junction end. The chain is built from TRBV7-9 and TRBJ1-5; no clear D. Germline V gives CDR1 SEHNR, CDR2 FQNEAQ (reference sequence). This CDR3 spans 16 amino acids. This CDR3 is CTSSLAGTPGNQPQHF. Written as DNA, the CDR3 is TGTACCAGCAGCTTAGCCGGCACGCCGGGCAATCAGCCCCAGCATTTT.

This clone has a single count. V is TRBV10-3 and J is TRBJ1-2; tentatively, D is TRBD1 (6 bases). V dropped 4 bases and J dropped 0 bases, with 18 bases sitting between them. CDR1 ENHRY and CDR2 SYGVKD come from the germline V gene. The CDR3 consists of 17 residues. The CDR3 region has the DNA TGTGCCATCAGTGGGGGGCAGGCAGAAGCCGCTAACTATGGCTACACCTTC. This gives the protein CAISGGQAEAANYGYTF.

The chain uses TRBV29-1 and TRBJ1-2, with D unclear. V shed 7 bases and J shed 1 base, with 10 bases lying between them. Germline V gene sequence: CDR1 SQVTM, CDR2 ANQGSEA. The CDR3 consists of 12 residues. The CDR3 sequence is CSAPGHNYGYTF. CDR3 bases: TGCAGCGCCCCCGGTCATAACTATGGCTACACCTTC.

The chain combines TRBV2 with TRBJ2-1; 10 bases are shared with TRBD1. Germline V gives CDR1 SNHLY, CDR2 FYNNEI. V lost 6 bases, J lost 3 bases, and 2 bases stayed unmatched. This CDR3 is 14 amino acids long. CDR3 nucleotide sequence: TGTGCCAGCAGGGGGGACAGGGGCTACAATGAGCAGTTCTTC. It specifies CASRGDRGYNEQFF.

The table lists this clone with a few counts. The same CDR3 can be traced to other DNA sequences in this sample. V usage is TRBV14 and J usage is TRBJ1-5; possibly TRBD1 for D (5 bases). From germline, CDR1 is SGHDN and CDR2 FVKESK. The CDR3 spans 13 residues. Trimming took 1 base from V and 5 from J, leaving 6 bases between them. The CDR3 nucleotides read TGTGCCAGCAGCCAAGGAGGGGATCAGCCCCAGCATTTT. Amino acids: CASSQGGDQPQHF. Full variable domain (remainder filled in from reference TRBV14 and TRBJ1-5): EAGVTQFPSHSVIEKGQTVTLRCDPISGHDNLYWYRRVMGKEIKFLLHFVKESKQDESGMPNNRFLAERTGGTYSTLKVQPAELEDSGVYFCASSQGGDQPQHFGDGTRLSIL.

The gene calls are TRBV5-1 and TRBJ2-7, with TRBD1 as a possible D gene (5 bases). Trimming took 4 bases from V and 1 from J, leaving 18 bases between them. The CDR3 has 16 residues. CDR1 SGHRS and CDR2 YFSETQ come from the germline V gene. The CDR3 DNA reads as TGCGCCAGCAGCCGCGAGTTAGTGGGGCGATCCTACGAGCAGTACTTC. As protein: CASSRELVGRSYEQYF. Based on the CDR3 plus reference TRBV5-1 and TRBJ2-7, the full variable domain is KAGVTQTPRYLIKTRGQQVTLSCSPISGHRSVSWYQQTPGQGLQFLFEYFSETQRNKGNFPGRFSGRQFSNSRSEMNVSTLELGDSALYLCASSRELVGRSYEQYFGPGTRLTVT.